The 27 T cell receptor beta chains below come from one sample, sequenced in a study of T cell repertoires in cytomegalovirus infection. TCRdb reprocessed the reads via MiXCR and lists one record per CDR3 protein. The sample lists just over 450,000 distinct CDR3 sequences; about 42% were seen once. No antigens are known for them. The source was cultured PBMCs, collected from culture after CMV antigen stimulation. All receptors derive from a human donor in good health (CMV status not recorded). Some clones in this sample may be carry-over from other donors' samples.

This chain joins TRBV7-9 and TRBJ1-2; the D gene is possibly TRBD1 (5 bases). Germline CDR1 is SEHNR and CDR2 is FQNEAQ (reference sequence). The CDR3 is made up of 11 amino acids. V lost 8 bases, J lost 4 bases, and 8 bases lay in between. CDR3 protein: CASAGTYGYTF. CDR3 DNA: TGTGCCAGCGCGGGGACCTATGGCTACACCTTC.

This rearrangement joins TRBV7-7 to TRBJ2-3, with 7 positions matching TRBD2. The ends lost 1 base at V and 1 base at J; junction bases unmatched: 5. Germline lookup yields CDR1 SSHAT and CDR2 FNYEAQ (reference sequence). The CDR3 totals 16 residues. The CDR3 coding sequence is TGTGCCAGCAGCTTAGATTTGGCGGGGGGCACAGATACGCAGTATTTT. This sequence encodes CASSLDLAGGTDTQYF.

This clonotype was detected a few times. The CDR3 reads CAIRDLMNTEAFF. The CDR3 coding sequence is TGTGCCATCCGGGACCTAATGAACACTGAAGCTTTCTTT. The rearrangement links TRBV6-2 or TRBV6-3 to TRBJ1-1, with D possibly being TRBD1 (5 bases). The ends were cut back, 10 bases at V and 0 bases at J, with 12 bases in the middle. The CDR3 totals 13 residues. CDR1 MNHEY and CDR2 SVGEGT come from the germline V gene.

This chain uses TRBV7-4 with TRBJ1-2; D perhaps matches TRBD1 (5 bases). Trimming cost V 1 base and J 8 bases, with 14 bases left between them. The CDR3 consists of 14 residues. Germline values: CDR1 SGHVT, CDR2 SQSDAQ. The CDR3 DNA sequence: TGTGCCAGCAGCTTAGGTATTGGGGCTGCGGGCTACACCTTC. Amino acid sequence: CASSLGIGAAGYTF. The full variable domain, its missing parts supplied by reference TRBV7-4 and TRBJ1-2, is GAGVSQSPRYKVAKRGRDVALRCDSISGHVTLYWYRQTLGQGSEVLTYSQSDAQRDKSGRPSGRFSAERPERSVSTLKIQRTEQGDSAVYLCASSLGIGAAGYTFGSGTRLTVV.

This clonotype was recorded a few times. V is TRBV11-3 and J is TRBJ2-1; possibly TRBD2 for D (5 bases). V dropped 1 base and J dropped 6 bases, with 10 bases sitting between them. This CDR3 is 14 amino acids long. Per the germline V gene, CDR1 is SGHNT and CDR2 is YENEEA. As DNA, the CDR3 is TGTGCCAGCAGCTTAGTAGTAGGGAGCAATGAGCAGTTCTTC. Its translation is CASSLVVGSNEQFF.

This chain uses TRBV6-6 with TRBJ2-3; D remains ambiguous. Germline CDR1 reads MNHNY; CDR2 reads SVGAGI (reference sequence). V shed 5 bases and J shed 5 bases, with 11 bases lying between them. This CDR3 has 13 residues. CDR3 region: CASSDSFRDTQYF. CDR3 coding DNA: TGTGCCAGCAGTGATAGCTTCAGAGATACGCAGTATTTT.

The rearrangement joins TRBV12-3 or TRBV12-4 to TRBJ2-3, with 7 bases matching TRBD2. The CDR3 is 16 amino acids. V shed 6 bases and J 0 bases; nucleotides not matched to a gene: 9. The CDR3 here is CASSLLRGESTDTQYF. The CDR3 region has the DNA TGTGCCAGCAGCCTCTTACGGGGGGAGAGCACAGATACGCAGTATTTT.

This clonotype has at least ten counts. The chain joins TRBV7-2 to TRBJ1-2; D gene ambiguous. The CDR3 runs 16 residues. The ends were cut back, 2 bases at V and 8 bases at J, with 21 bases in the middle. Germline CDR1 is SGHTA and CDR2 is FQGNSA. The chain's CDR3 is CASSLNSHGMSGGYTF. The CDR3 DNA sequence: TGTGCCAGCAGCTTAAATAGTCATGGGATGTCGGGGGGCTACACCTTC.

This clonotype was detected only once. The CDR3 here is CASKWGVNTGELFF. The DNA of the CDR3 is TGCGCCAGCAAATGGGGGGTGAACACCGGGGAGCTGTTTTTT. The chain recombines TRBV4-1 with TRBJ2-2; perhaps TRBD2 as D (6 bases). The CDR3 covers 14 residues. Between the trimmed V and J ends, which lost 7 bases and 1 base, there was a span of 10 bases. Looked up from germline, CDR1 is MGHRA and CDR2 is YSYEKL.

This clonotype turned up a few times. J is TRBJ2-2 and V is TRBV7-2; 7 nucleotides agree with TRBD2. Germline V lookup: CDR1 SGHTA, CDR2 FQGNSA. V shed 8 bases, J shed 5 bases, and the junction held 5 bases outside the gene matches. The CDR3 has 13 residues. The CDR3 DNA reads as TGTGCCAGCGTAGCGGGCAATACCGGGGAGCTGTTTTTT. Protein sequence: CASVAGNTGELFF.

This clonotype turned up a few times. V and J are TRBV7-2 and TRBJ2-1; D tentatively fits TRBD1 or TRBD2 (5 bases each). Per germline, CDR1 SGHTA and CDR2 FQGNSA. The CDR3 is 14 amino acids. The V and J ends lost 5 bases and 8 bases respectively, with 16 bases between them. CDR3 loop: CASSPGTPRDEQFF. The CDR3 DNA follows: TGTGCCAGCAGCCCCGGGACGCCCCGCGATGAGCAGTTCTTC.

The chain couples TRBV15 to TRBJ1-5; D unclear. Trimming took 0 bases from V and 6 from J, leaving 12 bases between them. Germline V gene sequence: CDR1 LNHNV, CDR2 YYDKDF (reference sequence). This CDR3 has 15 amino acids. The CDR3 is CATSRDVRVPQPQHF. CDR3 DNA sequence: TGTGCCACCAGCAGAGATGTAAGGGTCCCTCAGCCCCAGCATTTT. Supplemented by reference TRBV15 and TRBJ1-5, the full variable domain reads DAMVIQNPRYQVTQFGKPVTLSCSQTLNHNVMYWYQQKSSQAPKLLFHYYDKDFNNEADTPDNFQSRRPNTSFCFLDIRSPGLGDTAMYLCATSRDVRVPQPQHFGDGTRLSIL.

The rearrangement uses TRBV15 and TRBJ2-7, with no clear D. Germline CDR1 and CDR2: LNHNV and YYDKDF (reference sequence). This CDR3 has 17 residues. Trimming took off 1 base at V and 6 bases at J, with 22 bases between the two ends. This CDR3 is CATSRGQRDRAGAEQYF. The CDR3 DNA sequence: TGTGCCACCAGCAGAGGACAACGAGATAGGGCAGGTGCCGAGCAGTACTTC.

The sample holds one count of this clonotype. The V gene is TRBV20-1, the J gene TRBJ2-3, with 8 bases aligning to TRBD2. The junction had 11 bases not matched to a gene; V was cut back by 6 bases and J by 0 bases. Germline CDR1 is DFQATT and CDR2 is SNEGSKA (reference sequence). The CDR3 runs 16 residues. CDR3 DNA: TGCAGTGCCACAAGTCGCGGGGGGTCTAGCACAGATACGCAGTATTTT. Translation gives CSATSRGGSSTDTQYF.

The chain joins TRBV7-2 to TRBJ2-7; TRBD2 agrees at 7 bases. Trimming cost V 3 bases and J 0 bases; bases outside gene matches: 8. The CDR3 is 16 amino acids. CDR1 and CDR2 from the germline V gene are SGHTA and FQGNSA. This chain's CDR3 is CASSFVGGRASYEQYF. CDR3 in DNA: TGTGCCAGCAGCTTCGTTGGGGGGAGGGCCTCCTACGAGCAGTACTTC.

V is TRBV6-2 or TRBV6-3 and J is TRBJ2-1; 14 bases are shared with TRBD2. Germline V gene sequence: CDR1 MNHEY, CDR2 SVGEGT. The junction had 12 bases not matched to a gene; V was cut back by 6 bases and J by 8 bases. The CDR3 runs to 17 residues. DNA of the CDR3: TGTGCCAGCAGCTCGACTAGCGGGAGGGCCGGGAGCGATGAGCAGTTCTTC. Its protein product is CASSSTSGRAGSDEQFF.

This clonotype was counted only a few times. The genes are TRBV6-1 and TRBJ2-2; D gene uncertain. The CDR3 is 16 amino acids. Germline V gene lookup returns CDR1 MNHNS and CDR2 SASEGT. The V and J ends lost 6 bases and 0 bases respectively, with 14 bases between them. CDR3 bases: TGTGCCAGCAGCTCCCGGCGGCAGACGAACACCGGGGAGCTGTTTTTT. Amino acid sequence: CASSSRRQTNTGELFF.

The chain has TRBV12-3 or TRBV12-4 and TRBJ2-5; 7 bases fit TRBD1. V was clipped by 6 bases and J by 3 bases; unmatched bases: 13. The CDR3 length is 16 residues. The CDR3 DNA reads TGTGCCAGCAGCCTCAGTCGGACAGGACCTAAAGAGACCCAGTACTTC. It is translated as CASSLSRTGPKETQYF.

This clonotype was observed at least ten times. The V call is TRBV7-2, the J call TRBJ2-5; TRBD2 agrees at 9 bases. Trimming at V came to 9 bases and at J to 4 bases, leaving 18 bases not matched to a gene. Germline loops: CDR1 SGHTA, CDR2 FQGNSA. The CDR3 has 17 residues. The CDR3 is CASSRRIGLATGETQYF. DNA for the CDR3: TGTGCCAGTAGCAGGCGAATCGGACTAGCGACAGGAGAGACCCAGTACTTC.

This clonotype turned up a few times. The V gene is TRBV6-1, the J gene TRBJ1-5; maybe TRBD1 (6 bases). The germline V gene encodes CDR1 MNHNS and CDR2 SASEGT. The CDR3 loop spans 15 amino acids. Between the trimmed V and J ends, which lost 2 bases and 1 base, there was a span of 9 bases. The CDR3 spells CASSEQGRSNQPQHF. The DNA for the CDR3 is TGTGCCAGCAGTGAACAGGGGCGAAGCAATCAGCCCCAGCATTTT.

This clonotype has a handful of counts. The V and J genes are TRBV12-3 or TRBV12-4 and TRBJ1-1, with D possibly TRBD1 on 5 matching bases. This CDR3 is 13 amino acids long. V was trimmed by 7 bases and J by 6 bases, leaving 15 bases between them. For the CDR3, the DNA is TGTGCCAGCAACTATCGGGGGTATTCTGAAGCTTTCTTT. Amino acid sequence: CASNYRGYSEAFF.

This clonotype came up many times. This chain uses TRBV7-9 with TRBJ1-2; D gene uncertain. The germline V and J ends were trimmed by 2 bases and 2 bases, with 6 bases remaining between them. The CDR3 loop spans 13 amino acids. Germline V lookup: CDR1 SEHNR, CDR2 FQNEAQ (reference sequence). CDR3 coding DNA: TGTGCCAGCAGCTTAACAGTCAACTATGGCTACACCTTC. Its translation: CASSLTVNYGYTF.

The chain recombines TRBV7-2 with TRBJ2-1; a weak D match, TRBD2 (6 bases). V was pared by 3 bases and J by 11 bases, with 14 bases between. The CDR3 has 13 residues. CDR1 and CDR2 from the germline V gene are SGHTA and FQGNSA. CDR3 bases: TGTGCCAGCAGCTTTTTCAGGCGGGGCCAGCAGTTCTTC. Translation gives CASSFFRRGQQFF.

V usage is TRBV7-9 and J usage is TRBJ2-3, with TRBD2 matching over 8 bases. Germline V CDR1 and CDR2: SEHNR, FQNEAQ (reference sequence). With 6 bases clipped from V and 3 bases from J, the junction kept 5 bases outside the gene matches. This CDR3 has 14 amino acids. CDR3 protein: CASSHGGATDTQYF. Here the CDR3 DNA reads TGTGCCAGCAGTCACGGGGGGGCAACAGATACGCAGTATTTT.

V usage is TRBV11-2 and J usage is TRBJ2-5; D ambiguous. Germline CDR1 reads SGHAT; CDR2 reads FQNNGV. This CDR3 has 12 amino acids. V dropped 3 bases and J dropped 5 bases, with 7 bases sitting between them. The CDR3 sequence: CASSLNRETQYF. CDR3 sequence (DNA): TGTGCCAGCAGCTTGAACCGGGAGACCCAGTACTTC.

There are a few counts of this clonotype. The gene calls are TRBV7-6 and TRBJ2-5; tentative D call: TRBD1 (6 bases). This CDR3 spans 15 amino acids. Germline loops: CDR1 SGHVS, CDR2 FNYEAQ. Trimming left V 6 bases short and J 2 bases short, with 16 bases between. CDR3 amino acids: CASRRSQGRQETQYF. CDR3 coding DNA: TGTGCCAGCAGACGGTCCCAGGGGCGGCAAGAGACCCAGTACTTC.

This clonotype was counted only a few times. This chain joins TRBV12-3 or TRBV12-4 and TRBJ1-2; no clear D. The germline V and J ends were trimmed by 6 bases and 8 bases, with 13 bases remaining between them. CDR3 length: 12 residues. In DNA form, the CDR3 reads TGTGCCAGCAGCTATGGATTCTACGGCTACACCTTC. It codes for CASSYGFYGYTF.